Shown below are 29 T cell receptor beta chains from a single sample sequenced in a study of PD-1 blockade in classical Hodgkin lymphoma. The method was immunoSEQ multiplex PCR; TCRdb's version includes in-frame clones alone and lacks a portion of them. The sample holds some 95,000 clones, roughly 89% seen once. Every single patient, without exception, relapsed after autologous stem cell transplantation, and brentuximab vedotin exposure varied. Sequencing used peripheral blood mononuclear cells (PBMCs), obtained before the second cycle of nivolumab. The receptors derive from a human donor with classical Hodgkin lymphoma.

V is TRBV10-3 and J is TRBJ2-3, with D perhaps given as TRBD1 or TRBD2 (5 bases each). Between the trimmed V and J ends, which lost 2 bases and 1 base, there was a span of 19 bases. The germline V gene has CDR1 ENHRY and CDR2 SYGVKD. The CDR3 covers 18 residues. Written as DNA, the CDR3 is TGTGCCATCAGTGAGGGCGTGATTGAGGGGAAGGGCACAGATACGCAGTATTTT. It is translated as CAISEGVIEGKGTDTQYF.

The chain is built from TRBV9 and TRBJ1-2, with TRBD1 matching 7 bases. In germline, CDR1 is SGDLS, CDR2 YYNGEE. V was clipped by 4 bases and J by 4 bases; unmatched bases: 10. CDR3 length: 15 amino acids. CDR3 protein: CASSPRTGPAYGYTF. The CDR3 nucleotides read TGTGCCAGCAGCCCCAGGACAGGACCAGCCTATGGCTACACCTTC.

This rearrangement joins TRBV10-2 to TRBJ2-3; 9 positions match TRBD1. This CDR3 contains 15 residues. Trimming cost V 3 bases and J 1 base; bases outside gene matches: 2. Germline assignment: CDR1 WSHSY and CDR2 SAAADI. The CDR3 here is CASSERQGGTDTQYF. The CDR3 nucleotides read TGCGCCAGCAGTGAAAGACAGGGGGGCACAGATACGCAGTATTTT.

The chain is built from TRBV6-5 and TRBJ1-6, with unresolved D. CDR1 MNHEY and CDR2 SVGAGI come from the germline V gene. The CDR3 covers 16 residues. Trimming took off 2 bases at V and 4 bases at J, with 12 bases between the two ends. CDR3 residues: CASSYALTEYNSPLHF. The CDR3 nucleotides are TGTGCCAGCAGTTACGCGTTAACAGAGTATAATTCACCCCTCCACTTT.

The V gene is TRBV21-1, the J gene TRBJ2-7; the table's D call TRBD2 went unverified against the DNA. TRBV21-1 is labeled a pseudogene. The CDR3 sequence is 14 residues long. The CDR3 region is CASRLLAGLGEQYF. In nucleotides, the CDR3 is TGTGCCAGCCGACTTTTAGCGGGATTGGGCGAGCAGTACTTC.

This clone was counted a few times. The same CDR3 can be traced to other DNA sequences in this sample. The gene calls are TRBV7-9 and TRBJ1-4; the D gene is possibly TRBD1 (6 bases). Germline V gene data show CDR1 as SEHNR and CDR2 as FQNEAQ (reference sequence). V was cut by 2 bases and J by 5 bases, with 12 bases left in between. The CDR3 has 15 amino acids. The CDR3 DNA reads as TGTGCCAGCAGCTTACAGGGGACATTGAATGAAAAACTGTTTTTT. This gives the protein CASSLQGTLNEKLFF.

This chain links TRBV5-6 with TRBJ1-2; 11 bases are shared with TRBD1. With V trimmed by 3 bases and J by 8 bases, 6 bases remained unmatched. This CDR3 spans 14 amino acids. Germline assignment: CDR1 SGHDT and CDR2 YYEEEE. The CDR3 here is CASSSSDRGLGYTF. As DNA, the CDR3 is TGTGCCAGCAGCTCCTCGGACAGGGGGCTCGGCTACACCTTC.

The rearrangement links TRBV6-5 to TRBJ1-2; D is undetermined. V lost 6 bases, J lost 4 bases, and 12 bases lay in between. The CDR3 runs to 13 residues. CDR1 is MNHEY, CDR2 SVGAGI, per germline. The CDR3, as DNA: TGTGCCAGCAGGACCCCAGACCGCTATGGCTACACCTTC. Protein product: CASRTPDRYGYTF.

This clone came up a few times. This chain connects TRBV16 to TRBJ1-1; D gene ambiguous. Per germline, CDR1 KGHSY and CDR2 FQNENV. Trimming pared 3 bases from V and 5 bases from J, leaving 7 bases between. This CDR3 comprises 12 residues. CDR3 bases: TGTGCCAGCAGCCAGAGTAGGACTGAAGCTTTCTTT. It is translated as CASSQSRTEAFF.

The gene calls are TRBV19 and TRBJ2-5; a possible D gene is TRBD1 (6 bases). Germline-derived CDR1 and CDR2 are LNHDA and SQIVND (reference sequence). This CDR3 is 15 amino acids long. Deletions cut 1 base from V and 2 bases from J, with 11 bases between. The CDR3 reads CASSIGGTLQETQYF. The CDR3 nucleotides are TGTGCCAGTAGTATAGGAGGGACACTTCAAGAGACCCAGTACTTC.

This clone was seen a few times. In nucleotides, the CDR3 is TGCGCCAGCAGCCAAGAAACCGGTCTTACCTCTGGAAACACCATATATTTT. It yields the protein CASSQETGLTSGNTIYF. The rearrangement links TRBV4-1 to TRBJ1-3; D not resolved. Germline V gene sequence: CDR1 MGHRA, CDR2 YSYEKL. V was pared by 0 bases and J by 0 bases, with 12 bases between. This CDR3 is 17 amino acids long.

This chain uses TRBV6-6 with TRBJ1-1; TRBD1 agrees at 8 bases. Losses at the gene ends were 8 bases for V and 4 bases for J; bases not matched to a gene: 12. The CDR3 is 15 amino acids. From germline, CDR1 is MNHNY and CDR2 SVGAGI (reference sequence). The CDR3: CASLTSGGRSTEAFF. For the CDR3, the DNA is TGTGCCAGCCTGACGTCAGGGGGCAGGTCCACTGAAGCTTTCTTT.

The CDR3 nucleotides are TGTGCCAGCAGTTTCCTGTCTTGGGGGAAGAACACTGAAGCTTTCTTT. Translation: CASSFLSWGKNTEAFF. J is TRBJ1-1 and V is TRBV6-5; D might be TRBD1 (5 bases). The germline CDR1 and CDR2 sequences are MNHEY and SVGAGI. This CDR3 is built from 16 residues. Trimming took 4 bases from V and 1 from J, leaving 16 bases between them.

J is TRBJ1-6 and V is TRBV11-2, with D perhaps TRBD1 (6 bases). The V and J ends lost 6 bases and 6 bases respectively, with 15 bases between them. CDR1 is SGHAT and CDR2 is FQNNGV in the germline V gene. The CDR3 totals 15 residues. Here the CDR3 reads CASRHTGTPNSPLHF. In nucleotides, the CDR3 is TGTGCCAGCAGACACACCGGGACACCTAATTCACCCCTCCACTTT.

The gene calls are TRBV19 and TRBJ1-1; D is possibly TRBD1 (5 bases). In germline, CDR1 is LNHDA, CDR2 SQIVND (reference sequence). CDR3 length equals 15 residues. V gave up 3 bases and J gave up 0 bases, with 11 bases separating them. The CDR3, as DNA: TGTGCCAGTAGTATTGCAGGGCGCCTGAACACTGAAGCTTTCTTT. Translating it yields CASSIAGRLNTEAFF. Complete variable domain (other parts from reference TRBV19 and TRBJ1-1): DGGITQSPKYLFRKEGQNVTLSCEQNLNHDAMYWYRQDPGQGLRLIYYSQIVNDFQKGDIAEGYSVSREKKESFPLTVTSAQKNPTAFYLCASSIAGRLNTEAFFGQGTRLTVV.

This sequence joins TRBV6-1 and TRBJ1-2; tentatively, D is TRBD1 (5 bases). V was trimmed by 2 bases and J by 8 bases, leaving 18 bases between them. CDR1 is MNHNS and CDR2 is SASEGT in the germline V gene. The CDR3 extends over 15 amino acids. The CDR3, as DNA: TGTGCCAGCAGTGAACCTCAGGGACTCGGTAACGGCTACACCTTC. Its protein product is CASSEPQGLGNGYTF.

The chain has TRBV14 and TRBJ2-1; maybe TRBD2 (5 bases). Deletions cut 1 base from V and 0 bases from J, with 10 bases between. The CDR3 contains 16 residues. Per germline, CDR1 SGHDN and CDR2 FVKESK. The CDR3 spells CASSQAGGSSYNEQFF. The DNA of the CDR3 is TGTGCCAGCAGCCAAGCAGGTGGGAGCTCCTACAATGAGCAGTTCTTC. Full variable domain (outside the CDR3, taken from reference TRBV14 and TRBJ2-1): EAGVTQFPSHSVIEKGQTVTLRCDPISGHDNLYWYRRVMGKEIKFLLHFVKESKQDESGMPNNRFLAERTGGTYSTLKVQPAELEDSGVYFCASSQAGGSSYNEQFFGPGTRLTVL.

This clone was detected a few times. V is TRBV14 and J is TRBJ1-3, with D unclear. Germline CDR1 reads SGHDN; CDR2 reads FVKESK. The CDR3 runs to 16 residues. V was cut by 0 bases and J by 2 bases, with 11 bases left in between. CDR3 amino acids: CASSQDHRPAGNTIYF. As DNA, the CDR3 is TGTGCCAGCAGCCAAGATCATCGGCCTGCTGGAAACACCATATATTTT.

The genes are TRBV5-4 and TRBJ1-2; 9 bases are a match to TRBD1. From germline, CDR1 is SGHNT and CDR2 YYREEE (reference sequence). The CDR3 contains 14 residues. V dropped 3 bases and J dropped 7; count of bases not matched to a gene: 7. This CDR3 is CASSSHRDRAGYTF. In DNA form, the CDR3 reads TGTGCCAGCAGCTCACACCGGGACAGGGCTGGCTACACCTTC.

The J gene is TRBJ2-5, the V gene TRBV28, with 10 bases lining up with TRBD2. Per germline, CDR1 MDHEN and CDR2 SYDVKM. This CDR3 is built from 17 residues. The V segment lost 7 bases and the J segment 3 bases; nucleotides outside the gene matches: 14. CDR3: CASNGYVSGRVEETQYF. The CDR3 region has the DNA TGTGCCAGCAATGGATACGTAAGCGGGAGGGTCGAAGAGACCCAGTACTTC. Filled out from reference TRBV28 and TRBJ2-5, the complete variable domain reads DVKVTQSSRYLVKRTGEKVFLECVQDMDHENMFWYRQDPGLGLRLIYFSYDVKMKEKGDIPEGYSVSREKKERFSLILESASTNQTSMYLCASNGYVSGRVEETQYFGPGTRLLVL.

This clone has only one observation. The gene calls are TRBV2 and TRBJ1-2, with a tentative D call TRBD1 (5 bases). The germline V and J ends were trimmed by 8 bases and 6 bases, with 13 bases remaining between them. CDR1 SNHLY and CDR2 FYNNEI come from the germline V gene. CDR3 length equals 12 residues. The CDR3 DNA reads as TGTGCCAGCCGTTTGGGGGTAGATGGCTACACCTTC. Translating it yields CASRLGVDGYTF.

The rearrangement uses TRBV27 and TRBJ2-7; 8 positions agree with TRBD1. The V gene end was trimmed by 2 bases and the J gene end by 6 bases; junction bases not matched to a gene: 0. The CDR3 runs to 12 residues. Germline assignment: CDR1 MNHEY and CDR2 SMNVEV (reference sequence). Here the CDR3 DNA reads TGTGCCAGCAGTTTACAGGGGGCCGAGCAGTACTTC. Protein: CASSLQGAEQYF.

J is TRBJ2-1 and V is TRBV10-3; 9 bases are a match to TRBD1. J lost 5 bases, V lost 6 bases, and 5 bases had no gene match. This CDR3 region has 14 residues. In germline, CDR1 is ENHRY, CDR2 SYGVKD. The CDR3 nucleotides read TGTGCCATCAGCCCCGGGACAGGGAACAATGAGCAGTTCTTC. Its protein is CAISPGTGNNEQFF.

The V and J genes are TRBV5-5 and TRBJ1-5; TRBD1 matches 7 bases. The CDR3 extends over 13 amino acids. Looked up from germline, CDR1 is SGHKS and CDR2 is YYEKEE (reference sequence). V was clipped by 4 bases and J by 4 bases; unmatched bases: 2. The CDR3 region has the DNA TGTGCCAGCAGCCAACAGGGGAATCAGCCCCAGCATTTT. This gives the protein CASSQQGNQPQHF.

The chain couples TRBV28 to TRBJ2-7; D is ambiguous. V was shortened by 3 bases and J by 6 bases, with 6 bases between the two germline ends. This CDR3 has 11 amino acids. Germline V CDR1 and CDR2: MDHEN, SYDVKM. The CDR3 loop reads CASSFKFEQYF. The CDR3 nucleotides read TGTGCCAGCAGTTTTAAGTTCGAGCAGTACTTC. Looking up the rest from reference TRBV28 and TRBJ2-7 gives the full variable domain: DVKVTQSSRYLVKRTGEKVFLECVQDMDHENMFWYRQDPGLGLRLIYFSYDVKMKEKGDIPEGYSVSREKKERFSLILESASTNQTSMYLCASSFKFEQYFGPGTRLTVT.

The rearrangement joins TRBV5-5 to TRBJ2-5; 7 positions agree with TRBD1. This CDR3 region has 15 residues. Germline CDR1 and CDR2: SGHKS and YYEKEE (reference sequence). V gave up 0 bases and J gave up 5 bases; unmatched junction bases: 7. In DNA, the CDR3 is TGTGCCAGCAGCTTGGGCGCAGGGGGTTTGGAGACCCAGTACTTC. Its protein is CASSLGAGGLETQYF.

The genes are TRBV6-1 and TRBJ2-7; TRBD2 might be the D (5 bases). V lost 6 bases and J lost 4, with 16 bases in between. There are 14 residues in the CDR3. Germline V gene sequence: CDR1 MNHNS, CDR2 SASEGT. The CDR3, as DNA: TGTGCCAGCAGAGTGGCGGGCAGCCGGTACGAGCAGTACTTC. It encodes CASRVAGSRYEQYF.

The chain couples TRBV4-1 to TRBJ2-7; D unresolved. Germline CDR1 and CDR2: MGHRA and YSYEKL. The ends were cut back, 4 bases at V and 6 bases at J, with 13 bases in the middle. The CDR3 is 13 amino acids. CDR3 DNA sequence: TGCGCCAGCAGCCGCCTTCCGGCCTCCGAGCAGTACTTC. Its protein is CASSRLPASEQYF.

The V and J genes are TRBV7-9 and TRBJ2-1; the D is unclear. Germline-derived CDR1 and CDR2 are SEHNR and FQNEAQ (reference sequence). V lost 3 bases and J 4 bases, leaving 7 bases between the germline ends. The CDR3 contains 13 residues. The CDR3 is CASSFTQYNEQFF. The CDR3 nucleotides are TGTGCCAGCAGCTTCACACAGTACAATGAGCAGTTCTTC.